This T cell receptor beta chain appears in the sequencing data of a study of vaccination effects on CD4 cells after COVID-19. The V gene's germline CDR1 is SGHTA and CDR2 FQGNSA. V lost 3 bases to trimming and J lost 2 bases; unmatched junction nucleotides: 3. CDR3 size: 14 residues. Clones were sequenced by immunoSEQ multiplex PCR, and TCRdb holds only the in-frame ones, with some missing. The data contain tens of thousands of clones, 81% of them seen just once; the ten biggest clones take up 1.2%. With respect to this clone: Its antigen is not identified.

The ViraFEST assay expanded antigen-specific CD4+ T cells with viral peptide pools before sequencing. The culture ran for about 11 days, and then CD4+ T cells were isolated. The vaccine given was either BNT162b2 or mRNA-1273, in two doses. It was with approximately 10 IU/ml IL-2 and around 9.9 ug/ml peptides that under 2.5 million PBMC per well were cultured. Half of the medium was exchanged for IL-2 medium on both days 3 and 7. The origin of this receptor is a human donor who received a COVID-19 vaccine. This sequence joins TRBV7-2 and TRBJ2-5; 7 nucleotides agree with TRBD1. The material sequenced was CD4+ T cells from PBMCs cultured with HCoV-229E spike peptides, taken after COVID-19 vaccination. The CDR3 DNA follows: TGTGCCAGCAGCTTGCAGGGGGAACAAGAGACCCAGTACTTC. It encodes CASSLQGEQETQYF.